The 11 T cell receptor beta chains reported below all come from one sample, sequenced in a study of blood T cell repertoires in COVID-19. Repertoires were generated with immunoSEQ multiplex PCR, while TCRdb's copy carries only in-frame clones and drops some. The table lists under 60,000 clones, approximately 83% of them singletons. The specimen was peripheral blood. Every receptor here comes from a man between 65 and 85 years old with acute or convalescent COVID-19.

The rearrangement uses TRBV18 and TRBJ2-3, with D possibly TRBD2 on 7 matching bases. Trimming took 0 bases from V and 2 from J, leaving 18 bases between them. From germline, CDR1 is KGHSH and CDR2 LQKENI. The CDR3 loop spans 18 amino acids. The CDR3 loop reads CASSPPGGGAFDTDTQYF. The CDR3 DNA reads as TGTGCCAGCTCACCACCGGGAGGGGGGGCCTTTGACACAGATACGCAGTATTTT.

This clone was observed a handful of times. The V and J genes are TRBV4-2 and TRBJ1-1; 9 bases align to TRBD1. The CDR3 is 15 amino acids. Germline CDR1 is LGHNA and CDR2 is YNFKEQ. V shed 4 bases and J 11 bases; nucleotides not matched to a gene: 14. CDR3 loop: CASSLGLPGQGHAFF. The CDR3 DNA reads as TGTGCCAGCAGCCTAGGGCTACCGGGACAGGGACATGCTTTCTTT.

This clone was observed once. The chain uses TRBV9 and TRBJ1-1; D may be TRBD1 (5 bases). The CDR3 has 14 residues. Germline lookup yields CDR1 SGDLS and CDR2 YYNGEE. V lost 1 base and J 5 bases, leaving 12 bases between the germline ends. The CDR3 reads CASSVSGDRTEAFF. In nucleotides, the CDR3 is TGTGCCAGCAGCGTATCGGGGGACCGAACTGAAGCTTTCTTT.

This rearrangement joins TRBV7-9 to TRBJ2-2, with unresolved D. Germline V gene data show CDR1 as SEHNR and CDR2 as FQNEAQ (reference sequence). Between the trimmed V and J ends, which lost 5 bases and 6 bases, there was a span of 4 bases. The CDR3 consists of 11 residues. The CDR3 loop reads CASSNSGELFF. In nucleotides, the CDR3 is TGTGCCAGCAGCAACTCCGGGGAGCTGTTTTTT.

The V gene is TRBV5-1, the J gene TRBJ2-2, with TRBD2 as a possible D gene (6 bases). Germline CDR1 SGHRS, CDR2 YFSETQ. The CDR3 is 16 residues long. The V end lost 0 bases, the J end lost 6 bases, and 15 bases lay between the germline ends. As DNA, the CDR3 is TGCGCCAGCAGCTTGGGTTCCGGGGGTCGGGCCGGGGAGCTGTTTTTT. This gives the protein CASSLGSGGRAGELFF.

J is TRBJ2-3 and V is TRBV10-2, with 7 bases identical to TRBD2. V shed 5 bases, J shed 2 bases, and the junction held 4 bases outside the gene matches. This CDR3 is built from 14 residues. In germline, CDR1 is WSHSY, CDR2 SAAADI. CDR3 sequence: CASSRAGNTDTQYF. The CDR3 bases are TGCGCCAGCAGTCGAGCGGGAAACACAGATACGCAGTATTTT.

The chain recombines TRBV10-1 with TRBJ1-1, with D perhaps matching TRBD1 (5 bases). The CDR3 is 13 amino acids. Germline V gene sequence: CDR1 WNHNN, CDR2 SYGVQD (reference sequence). Trimming took off 6 bases at V and 6 bases at J, with 14 bases between the two ends. CDR3 nucleotides: TGCGCCAGCAGCAGGGCGGGGGGGGCTGAAGCTTTCTTT. Its protein is CASSRAGGAEAFF.

In its sample, this clone was seen once. The V and J genes are TRBV5-6 and TRBJ1-6; TRBD1 is a possible D gene (6 bases). The V gene lost 1 base and the J gene lost 8 bases, with 13 bases spanning the gap. The CDR3 sequence is 15 residues long. Germline CDR1 is SGHDT and CDR2 is YYEEEE. CDR3 sequence: CASSLFNRADSPLHF. As DNA, the CDR3 is TGTGCCAGCAGCTTGTTCAACAGGGCGGATTCACCCCTCCACTTT.

The V gene is TRBV3-1 (or the pseudogene TRBV3-2), the J gene TRBJ2-2, with D perhaps TRBD2 (6 bases). V was clipped by 10 bases and J by 5 bases, with 17 bases between them. Germline loops: CDR1 LGHDT, CDR2 YNNKEL (reference sequence). CDR3 size: 14 residues. The CDR3 bases are TGTGCCACACGCAAATCAGGGAGGACCGGGGAGCTGTTTTTT. It specifies CATRKSGRTGELFF.

The rearrangement links TRBV7-2 to TRBJ1-4, with D possibly TRBD1 on 6 matching bases. The germline V gene encodes CDR1 SGHTA and CDR2 FQGNSA. The V gene lost 3 bases and the J gene lost 0 bases, with 17 bases spanning the gap. There are 18 residues in the CDR3. CDR3 protein: CASSFLPTGRATNEKLFF. CDR3 nucleotide sequence: TGTGCCAGCAGCTTTTTGCCGACAGGTCGAGCAACTAATGAAAAACTGTTTTTT.

The chain uses TRBV24-1 and TRBJ1-5, with TRBD1 identical over 8 bases. This CDR3 region has 15 residues. Per germline, CDR1 KGHDR and CDR2 SFDVKD. V shed 4 bases, J shed 6 bases, and the junction held 7 bases outside the gene matches. CDR3 nucleotide sequence: TGTGCCACCAGTGAAGCCGGGACAGGCGGTCAGCCCCAGCATTTT. It encodes CATSEAGTGGQPQHF.